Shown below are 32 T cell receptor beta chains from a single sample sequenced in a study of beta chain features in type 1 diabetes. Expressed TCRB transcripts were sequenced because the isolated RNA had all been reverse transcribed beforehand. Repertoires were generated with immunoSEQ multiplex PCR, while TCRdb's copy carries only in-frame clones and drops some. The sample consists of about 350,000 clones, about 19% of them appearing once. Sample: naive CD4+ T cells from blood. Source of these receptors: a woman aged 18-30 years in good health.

CDR3 DNA: TGTGCCAGCAGCGTAGTAGGGCTAGCGGCAAATGAGCAGTTCTTC. This gives the protein CASSVVGLAANEQFF. This sequence joins TRBV9 and TRBJ2-1, with TRBD2 identical over 7 bases. After removal of 0 bases from V and 7 bases from J, the junction contained 7 bases not matched to a gene. The CDR3 spans 15 residues. CDR1 SGDLS and CDR2 YYNGEE come from the germline V gene.

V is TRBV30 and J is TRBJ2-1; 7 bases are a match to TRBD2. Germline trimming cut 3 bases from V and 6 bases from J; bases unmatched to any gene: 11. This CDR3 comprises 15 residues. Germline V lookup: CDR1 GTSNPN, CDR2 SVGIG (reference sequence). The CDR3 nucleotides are TGTGCCTGGAGCCTTGGCGGGAGTGGTGGCAATGAGCAGTTCTTC. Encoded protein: CAWSLGGSGGNEQFF.

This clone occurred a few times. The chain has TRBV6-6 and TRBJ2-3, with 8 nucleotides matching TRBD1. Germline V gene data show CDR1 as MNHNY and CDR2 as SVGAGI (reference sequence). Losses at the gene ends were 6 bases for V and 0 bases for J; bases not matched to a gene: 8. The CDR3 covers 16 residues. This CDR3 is CASSLRGHISTDTQYF. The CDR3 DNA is TGTGCCAGCAGCCTCAGGGGGCATATTAGCACAGATACGCAGTATTTT.

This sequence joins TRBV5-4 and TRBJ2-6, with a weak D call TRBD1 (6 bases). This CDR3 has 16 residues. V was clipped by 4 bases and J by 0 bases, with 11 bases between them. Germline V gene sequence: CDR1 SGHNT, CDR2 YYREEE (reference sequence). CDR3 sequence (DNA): TGTGCCAGCAGCATGGACAGCCGCTCTGGGGCCAACGTCCTGACTTTC. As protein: CASSMDSRSGANVLTF.

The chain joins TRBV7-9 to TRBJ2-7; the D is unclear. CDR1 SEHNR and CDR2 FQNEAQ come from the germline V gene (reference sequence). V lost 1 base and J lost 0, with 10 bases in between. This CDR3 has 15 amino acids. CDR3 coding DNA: TGTGCCAGCAGCTTAGATTTAGTATTCTCCTACGAGCAGTACTTC. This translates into CASSLDLVFSYEQYF.

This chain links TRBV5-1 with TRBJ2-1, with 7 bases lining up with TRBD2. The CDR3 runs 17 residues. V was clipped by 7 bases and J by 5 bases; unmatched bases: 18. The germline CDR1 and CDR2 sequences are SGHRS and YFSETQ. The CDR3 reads CASGAQGGRARNNEQFF. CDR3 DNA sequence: TGCGCCAGCGGGGCCCAAGGAGGGAGGGCCCGAAACAATGAGCAGTTCTTC.

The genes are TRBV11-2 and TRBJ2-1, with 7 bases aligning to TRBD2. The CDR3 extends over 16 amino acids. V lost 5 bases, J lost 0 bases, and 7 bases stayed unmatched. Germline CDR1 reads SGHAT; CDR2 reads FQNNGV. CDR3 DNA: TGTGCCAGCAGCAGGGACTACTCGAGCTCCTACAATGAGCAGTTCTTC. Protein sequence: CASSRDYSSSYNEQFF.

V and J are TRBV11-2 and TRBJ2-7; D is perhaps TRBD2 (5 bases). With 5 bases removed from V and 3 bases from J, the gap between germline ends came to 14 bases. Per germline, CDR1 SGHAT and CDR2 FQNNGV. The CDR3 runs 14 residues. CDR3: CASSHERRSYEQYF. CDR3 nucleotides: TGTGCCAGCAGCCACGAGCGGCGGAGCTACGAGCAGTACTTC.

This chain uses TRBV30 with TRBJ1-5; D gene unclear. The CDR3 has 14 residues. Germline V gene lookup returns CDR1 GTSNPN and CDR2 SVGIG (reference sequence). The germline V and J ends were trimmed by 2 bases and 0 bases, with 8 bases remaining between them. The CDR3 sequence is CAWSLRYSNQPQHF. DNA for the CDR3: TGTGCCTGGAGTCTGAGGTATAGCAATCAGCCCCAGCATTTT.

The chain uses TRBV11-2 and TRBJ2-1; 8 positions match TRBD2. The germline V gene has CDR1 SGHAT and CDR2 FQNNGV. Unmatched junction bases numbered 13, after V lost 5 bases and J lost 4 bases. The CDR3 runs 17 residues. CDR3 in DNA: TGTGCCAGCAGCCCCACCCAGGGTAGCGGGGCTTACAATGAGCAGTTCTTC. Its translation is CASSPTQGSGAYNEQFF.

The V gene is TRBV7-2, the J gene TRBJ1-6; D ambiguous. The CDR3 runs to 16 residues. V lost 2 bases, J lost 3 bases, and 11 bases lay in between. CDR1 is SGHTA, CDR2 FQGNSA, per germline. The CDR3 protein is CASSLQFGVYNSPLHF. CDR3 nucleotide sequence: TGTGCCAGCAGCTTACAGTTCGGGGTCTATAATTCACCCCTCCACTTT. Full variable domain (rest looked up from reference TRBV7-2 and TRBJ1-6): GAGVSQSPSNKVTEKGKDVELRCDPISGHTALYWYRQSLGQGLEFLIYFQGNSAPDKSGLPSDRFSAERTGGSVSTLTIQRTQQEDSAVYLCASSLQFGVYNSPLHFGNGTRLTVT.

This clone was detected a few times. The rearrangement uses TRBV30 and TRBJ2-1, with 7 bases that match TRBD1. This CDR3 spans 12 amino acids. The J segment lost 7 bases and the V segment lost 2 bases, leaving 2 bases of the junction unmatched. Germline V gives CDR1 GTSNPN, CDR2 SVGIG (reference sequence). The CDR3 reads CAWSLTGNEQFF. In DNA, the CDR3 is TGTGCCTGGAGTTTGACAGGGAATGAGCAGTTCTTC.

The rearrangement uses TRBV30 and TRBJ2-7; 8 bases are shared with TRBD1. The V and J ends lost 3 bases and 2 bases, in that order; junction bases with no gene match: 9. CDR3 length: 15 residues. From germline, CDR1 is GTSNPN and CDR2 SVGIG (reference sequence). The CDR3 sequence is CAWSADRGPTYEQYF. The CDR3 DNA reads TGTGCCTGGAGCGCAGACAGGGGTCCTACCTACGAGCAGTACTTC.

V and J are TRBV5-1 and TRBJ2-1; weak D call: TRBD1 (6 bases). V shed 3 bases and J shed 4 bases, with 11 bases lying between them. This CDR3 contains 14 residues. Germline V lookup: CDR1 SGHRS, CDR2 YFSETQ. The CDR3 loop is CASSSRQAYNEQFF. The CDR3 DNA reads TGCGCCAGCAGCTCCCGACAGGCTTACAATGAGCAGTTCTTC.

The CDR3 nucleotides read TGTGCCAGCAGCTTCCAAACGGGGGGCGGAGAGACCCAGTACTTC. Its protein product is CASSFQTGGGETQYF. The genes are TRBV7-2 and TRBJ2-5; D may be TRBD2 (7 bases). Deletions cut 3 bases from V and 4 bases from J, with 15 bases between. Germline V gives CDR1 SGHTA, CDR2 FQGNSA. There are 15 residues in the CDR3.

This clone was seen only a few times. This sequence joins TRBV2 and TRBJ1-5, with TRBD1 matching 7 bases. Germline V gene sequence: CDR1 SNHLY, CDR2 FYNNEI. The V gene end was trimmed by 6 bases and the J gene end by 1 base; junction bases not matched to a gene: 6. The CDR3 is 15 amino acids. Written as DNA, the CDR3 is TGTGCCAGCAGAGAACAGGGGAGCAGCAATCAGCCCCAGCATTTT. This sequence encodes CASREQGSSNQPQHF.

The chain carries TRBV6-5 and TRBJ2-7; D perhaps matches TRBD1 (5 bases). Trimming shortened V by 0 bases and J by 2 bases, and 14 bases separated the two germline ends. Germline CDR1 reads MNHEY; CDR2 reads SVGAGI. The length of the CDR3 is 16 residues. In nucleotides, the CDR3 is TGTGCCAGCAGTTACTCGGTGGGGCCTGTCCCCTACGAGCAGTACTTC. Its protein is CASSYSVGPVPYEQYF.

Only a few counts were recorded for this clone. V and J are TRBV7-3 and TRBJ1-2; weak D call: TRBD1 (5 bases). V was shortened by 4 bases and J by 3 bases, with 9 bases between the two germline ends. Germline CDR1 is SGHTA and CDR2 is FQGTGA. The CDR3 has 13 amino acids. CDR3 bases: TGTGCCAGCAGCTACGGACAAGACTATGGCTACACCTTC. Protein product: CASSYGQDYGYTF.

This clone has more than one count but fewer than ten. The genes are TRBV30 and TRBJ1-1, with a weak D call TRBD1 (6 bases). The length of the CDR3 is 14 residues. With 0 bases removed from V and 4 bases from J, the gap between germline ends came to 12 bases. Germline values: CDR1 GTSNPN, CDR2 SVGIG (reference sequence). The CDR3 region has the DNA TGTGCCTGGAGTGTAAACAGGGACGGCACTGAAGCTTTCTTT. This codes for CAWSVNRDGTEAFF.

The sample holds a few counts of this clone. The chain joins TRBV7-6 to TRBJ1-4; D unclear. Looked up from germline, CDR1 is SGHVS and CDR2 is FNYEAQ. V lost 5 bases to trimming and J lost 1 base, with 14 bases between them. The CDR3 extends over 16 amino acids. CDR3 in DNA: TGTGCCAGCAGCGGCAGAGGTCGGGGAACTAATGAAAAACTGTTTTTT. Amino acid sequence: CASSGRGRGTNEKLFF.

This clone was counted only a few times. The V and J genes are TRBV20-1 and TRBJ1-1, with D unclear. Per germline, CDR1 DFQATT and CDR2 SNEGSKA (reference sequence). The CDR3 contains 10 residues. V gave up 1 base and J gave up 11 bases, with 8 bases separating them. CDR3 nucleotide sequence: TGCAGTGCTAGAGGTGTCGGGGCTTTCTTT. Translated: CSARGVGAFF.

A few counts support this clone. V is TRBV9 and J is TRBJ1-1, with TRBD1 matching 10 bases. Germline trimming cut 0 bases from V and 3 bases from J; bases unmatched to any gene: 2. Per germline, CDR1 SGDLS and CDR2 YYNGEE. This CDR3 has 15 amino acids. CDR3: CASSVVTGGHTEAFF. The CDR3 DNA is TGTGCCAGCAGCGTAGTGACAGGGGGCCACACTGAAGCTTTCTTT. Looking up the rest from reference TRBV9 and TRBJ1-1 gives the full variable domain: DSGVTQTPKHLITATGQRVTLRCSPRSGDLSVYWYQQSLDQGLQFLIQYYNGEERAKGNILERFSAQQFPDLHSELNLSSLELGDSALYFCASSVVTGGHTEAFFGQGTRLTVV.

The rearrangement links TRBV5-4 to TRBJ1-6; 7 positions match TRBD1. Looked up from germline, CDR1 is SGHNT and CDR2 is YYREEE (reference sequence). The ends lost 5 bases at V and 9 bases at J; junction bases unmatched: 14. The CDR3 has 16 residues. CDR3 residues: CASSLSPQGVVSPLHF. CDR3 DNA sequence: TGTGCCAGCAGTTTAAGCCCTCAGGGGGTCGTTTCACCCCTCCACTTT. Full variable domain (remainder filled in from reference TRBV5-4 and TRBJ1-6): ETGVTQSPTHLIKTRGQQVTLRCSSQSGHNTVSWYQQALGQGPQFIFQYYREEENGRGNFPPRFSGLQFPNYSSELNVNALELDDSALYLCASSLSPQGVVSPLHFGNGTRLTVT.

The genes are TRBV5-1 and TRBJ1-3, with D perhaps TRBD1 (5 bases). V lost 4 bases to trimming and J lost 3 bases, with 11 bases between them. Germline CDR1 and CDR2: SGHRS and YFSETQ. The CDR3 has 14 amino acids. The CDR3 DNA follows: TGCGCCAGCAGCCCTTCCAGGGATGGAAACACCATATATTTT. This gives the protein CASSPSRDGNTIYF.

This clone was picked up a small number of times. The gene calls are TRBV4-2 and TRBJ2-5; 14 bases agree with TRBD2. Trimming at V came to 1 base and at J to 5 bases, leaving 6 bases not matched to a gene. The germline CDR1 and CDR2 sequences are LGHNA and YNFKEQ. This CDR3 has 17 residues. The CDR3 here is CASSQGTSGGYAETQYF. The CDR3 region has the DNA TGTGCCAGCAGCCAAGGGACTAGCGGGGGGTACGCCGAGACCCAGTACTTC.

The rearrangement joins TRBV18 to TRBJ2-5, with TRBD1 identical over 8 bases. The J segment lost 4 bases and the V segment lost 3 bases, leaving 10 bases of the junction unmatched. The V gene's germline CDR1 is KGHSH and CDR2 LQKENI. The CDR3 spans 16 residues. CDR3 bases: TGTGCCAGCTCACCTAGGACAGGGCCGTCGGGAGAGACCCAGTACTTC. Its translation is CASSPRTGPSGETQYF.

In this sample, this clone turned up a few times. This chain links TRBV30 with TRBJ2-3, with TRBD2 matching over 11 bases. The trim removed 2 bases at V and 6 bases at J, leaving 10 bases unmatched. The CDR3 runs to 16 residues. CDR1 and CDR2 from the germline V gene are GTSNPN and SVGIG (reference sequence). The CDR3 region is CAWSPGTSGGWDTQYF. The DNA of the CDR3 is TGTGCCTGGAGTCCCGGGACTAGCGGCGGGTGGGATACGCAGTATTTT.

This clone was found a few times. The CDR3 DNA reads as TGTGCCAGCAGCGTAGAAGGGGCCAACTACAATGAGCAGTTCTTC. Its translation is CASSVEGANYNEQFF. This chain uses TRBV9 with TRBJ2-1; weak D call: TRBD1 (5 bases). From germline, CDR1 is SGDLS and CDR2 YYNGEE. Deletions cut 0 bases from V and 3 bases from J, with 10 bases between. There are 15 residues in the CDR3. The whole variable domain, remainder taken from reference TRBV9 and TRBJ2-1, is DSGVTQTPKHLITATGQRVTLRCSPRSGDLSVYWYQQSLDQGLQFLIQYYNGEERAKGNILERFSAQQFPDLHSELNLSSLELGDSALYFCASSVEGANYNEQFFGPGTRLTVL.

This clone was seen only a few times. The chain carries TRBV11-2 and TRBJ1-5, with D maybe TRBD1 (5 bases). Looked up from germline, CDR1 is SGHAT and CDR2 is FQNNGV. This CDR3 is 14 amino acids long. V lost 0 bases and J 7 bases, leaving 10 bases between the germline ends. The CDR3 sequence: CASSLDRGEQPQHF. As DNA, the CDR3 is TGTGCCAGCAGCTTAGATCGGGGGGAACAGCCCCAGCATTTT.

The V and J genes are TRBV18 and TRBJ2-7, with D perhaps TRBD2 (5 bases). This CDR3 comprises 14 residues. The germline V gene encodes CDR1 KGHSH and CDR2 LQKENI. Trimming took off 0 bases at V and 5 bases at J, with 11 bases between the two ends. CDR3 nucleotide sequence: TGTGCCAGCTCACCACCCGGAGGCACCCACGAGCAGTACTTC. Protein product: CASSPPGGTHEQYF.

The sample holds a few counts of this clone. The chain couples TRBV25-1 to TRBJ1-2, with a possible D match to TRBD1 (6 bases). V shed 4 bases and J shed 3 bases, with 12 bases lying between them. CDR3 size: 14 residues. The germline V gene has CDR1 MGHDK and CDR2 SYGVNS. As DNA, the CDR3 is TGTGCCAGCAGTGGATTACAGGGAGACTATGGCTACACCTTC. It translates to CASSGLQGDYGYTF.

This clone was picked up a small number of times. CDR3 sequence reads: CASSTGTSGFYNEQFF. CDR3 coding DNA: TGTGCCAGCAGCACTGGGACTAGCGGGTTCTACAATGAGCAGTTCTTC. The J gene is TRBJ2-1, the V gene TRBV11-2; 12 bases are a match to TRBD2. In germline, CDR1 is SGHAT, CDR2 FQNNGV. V lost 5 bases to trimming and J lost 3 bases; unmatched junction nucleotides: 5. This CDR3 has 16 amino acids.